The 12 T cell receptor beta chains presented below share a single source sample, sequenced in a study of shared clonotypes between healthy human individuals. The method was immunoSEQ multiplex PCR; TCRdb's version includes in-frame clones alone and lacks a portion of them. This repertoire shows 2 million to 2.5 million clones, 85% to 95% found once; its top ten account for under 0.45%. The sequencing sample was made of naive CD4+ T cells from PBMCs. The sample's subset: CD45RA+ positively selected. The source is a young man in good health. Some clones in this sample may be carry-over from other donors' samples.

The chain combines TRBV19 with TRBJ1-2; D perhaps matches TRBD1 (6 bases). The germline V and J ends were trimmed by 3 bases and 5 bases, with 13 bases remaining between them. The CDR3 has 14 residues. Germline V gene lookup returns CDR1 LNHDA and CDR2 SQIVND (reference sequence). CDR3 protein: CASSIETGLYGYTF. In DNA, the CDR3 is TGTGCCAGTAGTATCGAGACAGGTCTTTATGGCTACACCTTC.

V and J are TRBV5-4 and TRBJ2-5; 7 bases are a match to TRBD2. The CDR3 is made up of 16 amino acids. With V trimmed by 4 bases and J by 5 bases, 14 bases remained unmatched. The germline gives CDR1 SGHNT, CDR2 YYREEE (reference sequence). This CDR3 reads CASSPPGLGSGETQYF. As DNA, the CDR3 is TGTGCCAGCAGCCCGCCCGGACTAGGGTCAGGGGAGACCCAGTACTTC.

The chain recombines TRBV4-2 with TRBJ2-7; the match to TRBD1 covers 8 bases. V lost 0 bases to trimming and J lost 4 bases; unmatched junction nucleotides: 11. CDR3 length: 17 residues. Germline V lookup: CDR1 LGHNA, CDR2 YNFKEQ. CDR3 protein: CASSQESTRDRQYEQYF. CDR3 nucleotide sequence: TGTGCCAGCAGCCAAGAAAGTACCCGGGACAGGCAGTACGAGCAGTACTTC.

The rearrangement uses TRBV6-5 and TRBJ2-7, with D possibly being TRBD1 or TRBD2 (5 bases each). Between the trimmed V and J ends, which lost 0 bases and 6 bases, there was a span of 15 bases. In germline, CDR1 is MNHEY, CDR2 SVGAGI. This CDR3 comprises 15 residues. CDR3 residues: CASSYSFGALSEQYF. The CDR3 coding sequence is TGTGCCAGCAGTTACTCGTTCGGGGCTCTCTCCGAGCAGTACTTC.

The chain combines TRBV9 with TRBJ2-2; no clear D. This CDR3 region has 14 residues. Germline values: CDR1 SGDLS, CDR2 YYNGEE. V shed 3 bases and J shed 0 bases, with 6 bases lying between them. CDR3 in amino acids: CASSGPSNTGELFF. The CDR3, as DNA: TGTGCCAGCAGCGGGCCCTCGAACACCGGGGAGCTGTTTTTT. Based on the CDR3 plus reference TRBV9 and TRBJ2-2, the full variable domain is DSGVTQTPKHLITATGQRVTLRCSPRSGDLSVYWYQQSLDQGLQFLIQYYNGEERAKGNILERFSAQQFPDLHSELNLSSLELGDSALYFCASSGPSNTGELFFGEGSRLTVL.

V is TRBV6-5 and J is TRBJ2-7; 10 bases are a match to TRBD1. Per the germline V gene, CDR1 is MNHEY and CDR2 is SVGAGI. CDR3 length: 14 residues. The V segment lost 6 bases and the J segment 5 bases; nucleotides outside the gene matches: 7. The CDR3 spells CASREGQGIHEQYF. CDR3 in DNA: TGTGCCAGCAGGGAGGGACAGGGGATCCACGAGCAGTACTTC.

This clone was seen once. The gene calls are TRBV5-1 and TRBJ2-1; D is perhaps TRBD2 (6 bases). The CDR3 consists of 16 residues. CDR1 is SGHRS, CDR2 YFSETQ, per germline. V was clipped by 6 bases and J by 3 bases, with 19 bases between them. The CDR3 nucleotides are TGCGCCAGCACCTTCCGAGGAGGGCCAAACTACAATGAGCAGTTCTTC. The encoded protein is CASTFRGGPNYNEQFF.

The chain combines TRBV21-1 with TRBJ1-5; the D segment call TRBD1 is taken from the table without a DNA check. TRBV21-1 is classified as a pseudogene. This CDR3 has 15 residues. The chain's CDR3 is CASSKTGGCNQPQHF. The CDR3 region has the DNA TGTGCCAGCAGCAAGACAGGGGGCTGCAATCAGCCCCAGCATTTT.

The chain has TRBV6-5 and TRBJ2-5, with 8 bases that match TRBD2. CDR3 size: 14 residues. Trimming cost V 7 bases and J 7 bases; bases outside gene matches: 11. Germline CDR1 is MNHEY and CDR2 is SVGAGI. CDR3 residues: CASISGTRVGTQYF. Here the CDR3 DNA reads TGTGCCAGCATCTCCGGGACTAGGGTGGGGACCCAGTACTTC.

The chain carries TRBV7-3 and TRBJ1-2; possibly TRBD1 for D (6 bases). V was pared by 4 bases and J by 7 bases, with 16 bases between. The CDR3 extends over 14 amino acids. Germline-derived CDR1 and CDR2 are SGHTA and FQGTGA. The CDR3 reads CASSSYGDKSGYTF. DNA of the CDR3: TGTGCCAGCAGCTCCTACGGGGACAAGAGTGGCTACACCTTC.

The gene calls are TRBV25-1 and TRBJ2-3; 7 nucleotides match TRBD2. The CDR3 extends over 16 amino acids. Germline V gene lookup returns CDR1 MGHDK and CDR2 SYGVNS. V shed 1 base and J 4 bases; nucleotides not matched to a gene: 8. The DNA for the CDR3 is TGTGCCAGCAGTGAATCTGGGGGAGGGCCTGCAGATACGCAGTATTTT. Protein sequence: CASSESGGGPADTQYF.

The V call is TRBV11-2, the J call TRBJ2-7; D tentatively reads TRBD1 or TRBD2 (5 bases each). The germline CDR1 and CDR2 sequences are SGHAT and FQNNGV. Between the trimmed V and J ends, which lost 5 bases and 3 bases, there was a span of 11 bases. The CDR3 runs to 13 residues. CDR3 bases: TGTGCCAGCAGCAACCGGGACGGCTACGAGCAGTACTTC. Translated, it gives CASSNRDGYEQYF.